These 17 T cell receptor beta chains came from one sample sequenced in a study of patients and donors after allogeneic stem cell transplantation. TCRdb processed the RT-PCR reads anew with MiXCR; each CDR3 protein has one entry. The table has approximately 200,000 distinct CDR3 sequences, about 38% seen once. The material sequenced was blood, either unsorted or a sorted T cell fraction (not recorded which). The receptors were sampled from a human donor who was either an allogeneic HSCT recipient or a stem cell or donor lymphocyte infusion donor (not recorded which). It is not recorded whose cells these are; they may come from a transplant donor.

This clonotype was counted once. This chain uses TRBV14 with TRBJ1-1; the D gene is possibly TRBD1 (5 bases). Germline V gives CDR1 SGHDN, CDR2 FVKESK. V shed 4 bases and J shed 0 bases, with 9 bases lying between them. The CDR3 is 14 residues long. Here the CDR3 DNA reads TGTGCCAGCAGCCGAAGACAGATGAACACTGAAGCTTTCTTT. Translating it yields CASSRRQMNTEAFF.

The CDR3 region has the DNA TGCGCCAGCAGTGATTGGGACGGAGGCACAGATACGCAGTATTTT. Its protein product is CASSDWDGGTDTQYF. The V and J genes are TRBV10-2 and TRBJ2-3; perhaps D is TRBD1 or TRBD2 (5 bases each). The CDR3 runs 15 residues. V lost 3 bases and J lost 1, with 11 bases in between. CDR1 WSHSY and CDR2 SAAADI come from the germline V gene.

In its sample, this clonotype was seen a few times. The genes are TRBV10-3 and TRBJ1-5; D unclear. V was clipped by 4 bases and J by 4 bases, with 11 bases between them. Germline values: CDR1 ENHRY, CDR2 SYGVKD. The length of the CDR3 is 14 residues. CDR3 amino acids: CAISVSGGNQPQHF. The CDR3 DNA is TGTGCCATCAGTGTATCGGGCGGGAATCAGCCCCAGCATTTT.

V gene TRBV7-2 combines with J gene TRBJ2-3; 9 bases line up with TRBD2. From germline, CDR1 is SGHTA and CDR2 FQGNSA. With V trimmed by 3 bases and J by 2 bases, 3 bases remained unmatched. This CDR3 has 15 residues. DNA of the CDR3: TGTGCCAGCAGCTTGCTAGCGGGGTACACAGATACGCAGTATTTT. Amino acids: CASSLLAGYTDTQYF.

The chain uses TRBV5-6 and TRBJ2-3, with a weak D call TRBD2 (5 bases). Germline V CDR1 and CDR2: SGHDT, YYEEEE. V was shortened by 7 bases and J by 3 bases, with 18 bases between the two germline ends. The CDR3 runs to 15 residues. The CDR3, as DNA: TGTGCCAGCTATTCAGAACTAGGATTGACAGATACGCAGTATTTT. Its protein is CASYSELGLTDTQYF.

This clonotype has at least ten counts. The chain recombines TRBV20-1 with TRBJ1-5; D is perhaps TRBD1 (6 bases). The length of the CDR3 is 17 residues. CDR1 is DFQATT, CDR2 SNEGSKA, per germline (reference sequence). V lost 3 bases to trimming and J lost 0 bases, with 18 bases between them. The CDR3 DNA sequence: TGCAGTGCTAGCCCAGGGCAGGGGTGGTATAGCAATCAGCCCCAGCATTTT. Translating gives CSASPGQGWYSNQPQHF.

The chain carries TRBV3-1 and TRBJ1-3, with 9 nucleotides matching TRBD1. The trim removed 4 bases at V and 4 bases at J, leaving 2 bases unmatched. The CDR3 contains 14 residues. From germline, CDR1 is LGHDT and CDR2 YNNKEL (reference sequence). DNA of the CDR3: TGTGCCAGCAGCCGACAGGGGGAAGGAAACACCATATATTTT. Protein sequence: CASSRQGEGNTIYF.

This sequence joins TRBV9 and TRBJ1-3, with D hard to call. Germline CDR1 SGDLS, CDR2 YYNGEE. The CDR3 has 16 residues. Trimming took 4 bases from V and 1 from J, leaving 15 bases between them. CDR3 DNA sequence: TGTGCCAGCAGCCGCGATCCAGCCTCTTCTGGAAACACCATATATTTT. It codes for CASSRDPASSGNTIYF.

This clonotype was found a few times. This chain connects TRBV10-3 to TRBJ1-3; 9 bases are a match to TRBD1. CDR1 ENHRY and CDR2 SYGVKD come from the germline V gene. CDR3 size: 17 residues. J was trimmed by 0 bases and V by 2 bases; bases with no gene match: 5. Here the CDR3 reads CAISEPGQGPSGNTIYF. The CDR3 coding sequence is TGTGCCATCAGTGAGCCGGGACAGGGCCCCTCTGGAAACACCATATATTTT.

This clonotype was found a few times. The chain combines TRBV29-1 with TRBJ1-1; no clear D gene. The length of the CDR3 is 13 residues. The germline gives CDR1 SQVTM, CDR2 ANQGSEA. The ends were cut back, 2 bases at V and 1 base at J, with 8 bases in the middle. DNA of the CDR3: TGCAGCGTTGAAAGGGTCCCGAACACTGAAGCTTTCTTT. Its protein product is CSVERVPNTEAFF.

The J gene is TRBJ1-1, the V gene TRBV5-1; the D gene is possibly TRBD1 (5 bases). CDR3 length: 14 residues. From germline, CDR1 is SGHRS and CDR2 YFSETQ. V was cut by 4 bases and J by 1 base, with 11 bases left in between. CDR3 in amino acids: CASSPGPTNTEAFF. The CDR3 DNA reads TGCGCCAGCAGCCCGGGACCGACGAACACTGAAGCTTTCTTT.

V and J are TRBV10-3 and TRBJ1-1; no definite D call. V was pared by 3 bases and J by 4 bases, with 12 bases between. Germline CDR1 ENHRY, CDR2 SYGVKD. The CDR3 totals 14 residues. CDR3 in DNA: TGTGCCATCAGTGACCCGACCCTTCGCACTGAAGCTTTCTTT. Translating it yields CAISDPTLRTEAFF.

V is TRBV20-1 and J is TRBJ2-1, with a tentative D call TRBD2 (6 bases). The germline gives CDR1 DFQATT, CDR2 SNEGSKA (reference sequence). V lost 0 bases, J lost 0 bases, and 15 bases lay in between. This CDR3 region has 17 residues. The CDR3 nucleotides are TGCAGTGCTAGAGATCCTCGGGACTTGAGCTCCTACAATGAGCAGTTCTTC. Translated, it gives CSARDPRDLSSYNEQFF.

This clonotype was detected a few times. The V and J genes are TRBV7-9 and TRBJ1-5; D gene unclear. V dropped 6 bases and J dropped 6 bases, with 12 bases sitting between them. From germline, CDR1 is SEHNR and CDR2 FQNEAQ (reference sequence). The CDR3 is 13 amino acids. CDR3 bases: TGTGCCAGCAGGGAGGGAGTAGGTCAGCCCCAGCATTTT. It specifies CASREGVGQPQHF.

This clonotype was detected a few times. V gene TRBV6-6 combines with J gene TRBJ1-2; weak D call: TRBD1 (5 bases). The V end was cut by 5 bases, the J end by 6 bases, with 10 bases between. This CDR3 region has 12 residues. CDR1 and CDR2 from the germline V gene are MNHNY and SVGAGI (reference sequence). DNA for the CDR3: TGTGCCAGCAGTAGCAGGGTGAATGGCTACACCTTC. Translating it yields CASSSRVNGYTF.

This clonotype was seen more than once but under ten times. This sequence joins TRBV27 and TRBJ1-2, with D unclear. Per the germline V gene, CDR1 is MNHEY and CDR2 is SMNVEV (reference sequence). The CDR3 consists of 15 residues. V was pared by 6 bases and J by 6 bases, with 20 bases between. CDR3 amino acids: CASSLEGLKRDGYTF. DNA for the CDR3: TGTGCCAGCAGCCTTGAGGGTTTAAAGAGGGATGGCTACACCTTC.

The chain joins TRBV7-2 to TRBJ2-3; tentatively, D is TRBD2 (5 bases). The CDR3 is 15 residues long. Germline V gene lookup returns CDR1 SGHTA and CDR2 FQGNSA. V was clipped by 0 bases and J by 4 bases, with 11 bases between them. CDR3 sequence: CASSLAVGVADTQYF. In DNA form, the CDR3 reads TGTGCCAGCAGCTTAGCCGTCGGGGTGGCAGATACGCAGTATTTT.